What follows describes a single TCR beta chain. This entry comes from a study of T cell responses to AZD1222 COVID-19 vaccine. J was trimmed by 7 bases and V by 2 bases; bases with no gene match: 12. Germline CDR1 reads MDHEN; CDR2 reads SYDVKM. The CDR3 is made up of 18 amino acids. Clones were sequenced by immunoSEQ multiplex PCR, and TCRdb holds only the in-frame ones, with some missing. The sample has 84,000 or so clones; roughly nine tenths are singletons. This clonotype originated in an adult in good health. This specimen consisted of peripheral blood, obtained on day 0 of AZD1222 vaccination. The chain recombines TRBV28 with TRBJ2-7; 15 nucleotides agree with TRBD2. The CDR3 coding sequence is TGTGCCAGCAGTTTACGCTTGGGGGGACTAGCGGGAGGAAGAGAGCAGTACTTC. Amino acid sequence: CASSLRLGGLAGGREQYF.